A selection of T cell receptor beta chains follows, all from one sample in a study of CD8 T cells in Susac syndrome. TCRdb itself ran the immunoSEQ multiplex PCR reads through MiXCR, one entry per CDR3 protein. The data contain fewer than 200,000 distinct CDR3 sequences, about 95% of them singletons. The specimen sequenced was CD8+ T cells from PBMCs. Receptors were obtained from a human donor with multiple sclerosis. Both conserved end residues are part of each CDR3. Fields, in order: V gene, J gene, CDR3 protein.

TRBV7-9	TRBJ2-7	CASSLETGEAYEQYF
TRBV29-1	TRBJ1-2	CSVERLGTGPGYTF
TRBV6-1	TRBJ2-3	CASTPGLAGTNTDTQYF
TRBV7-8	TRBJ1-1	CASSLARGRTEAFF
TRBV15	TRBJ2-7	CATSGPHYEQYF
TRBV5-1	TRBJ2-3	CASGSRLTDTQYF
TRBV13	TRBJ1-1	CASSSDPENTEAFF
TRBV29-1	TRBJ1-2	CSVASGTYGYTF
TRBV15	TRBJ2-7	CATSTAGTPSYEQYF
TRBV7-9	TRBJ2-1	CASSHRGRNEQFF
TRBV28	TRBJ2-7	CASTTPGLGFYEQYF
TRBV24-1	TRBJ1-5	CATSGGPAGAQHF
TRBV29-1	TRBJ2-5	CSYSGGLTQYF
TRBV4-2	TRBJ2-7	CASSLAGTDSYEQYF
TRBV7-8	TRBJ1-6	CASSTRSSPLHF
TRBV20-1	TRBJ2-1	CSASEMQGDEQFF
TRBV12-3/TRBV12-4	TRBJ2-6	CASSYRTGLSSGANVLTF
TRBV29-1	TRBJ1-2	CSVFGEWGYTF
TRBV6-5	TRBJ2-3	CASSPAGTDTQYF
TRBV3-1	TRBJ1-1	CASSQLGLNTEAFF
TRBV13	TRBJ2-3	CASSSWDADTQYF
TRBV5-1	TRBJ2-7	CASSKDRAGSYEQYF
TRBV20-1	TRBJ1-6	CSASFPRGVWEGDNSPLHF
TRBV15	TRBJ2-3	CATSYPREGTDTQYF
TRBV12-3/TRBV12-4	TRBJ2-5	CASSLGLAGPRETQYF
TRBV29-1	TRBJ2-3	CSVGRAGGTDTQYF
TRBV7-8	TRBJ2-2	CASSTGGVAGELFF
TRBV28	TRBJ2-1	CASSFSGINEQFF
TRBV11-2	TRBJ2-4	CASSLHPAGEFIQYF
TRBV12-3/TRBV12-4	TRBJ2-1	CASSLLAGGGKEQFF
TRBV6-2/TRBV6-3	TRBJ2-1	CASSTINSQKNEQFF
TRBV27	TRBJ1-2	CASNPGTGVGYGYTF
TRBV20-1	TRBJ1-2	CSARVEAETNYGYTF
TRBV20-1	TRBJ2-3	CSASNGPSTDTQYF
TRBV25-1	TRBJ2-2	CATTGGLAVTGELFF
TRBV4-1	TRBJ1-5	CASSQVSTGGFQPQHF
TRBV24-1	TRBJ2-2	CATSDSGARELFF
TRBV13	TRBJ2-7	CASSFRDGRVLEQYF
TRBV20-1	TRBJ1-1	CSARTEEAFF
TRBV12-3/TRBV12-4	TRBJ1-1	CASSLFNTEAFF
TRBV9	TRBJ2-2	CASSAGTGELFF
TRBV15	TRBJ1-5	CATSRDLPGPQPQHF
TRBV29-1	TRBJ2-3	CSVVAASTDTQYF
TRBV28	TRBJ2-7	CASSFVYEQYF
TRBV5-4	TRBJ1-4	CASSYAEPNEKLFF
TRBV28	TRBJ1-5	CASGGTYNQPQHF
TRBV2	TRBJ1-1	CASPGVSDTEAFF
TRBV12-3/TRBV12-4	TRBJ1-2	CASSLSQAAADGYTF
TRBV4-2	TRBJ2-7	CASSQGQGAYGQYF
TRBV15	TRBJ2-7	CATSREPAGDEQYF
TRBV7-9	TRBJ1-2	CASSSGGPYGYTF
TRBV29-1	TRBJ1-2	CSVGSRAEVYGYTF
TRBV14	TRBJ1-1	CASSQLSAARGTEAFF
TRBV2	TRBJ2-2	CASSDGRLEGTTGELFF
TRBV27	TRBJ1-5	CASAGGWLDNQPQHF
TRBV5-1	TRBJ2-5	CASSLGSHLLQETQYF
TRBV25-1	TRBJ1-2	CASSETGQYYGYTF